This is a list of T cell receptor beta chains from one sample in a study of T cells in narcolepsy. Assay used: immunoSEQ multiplex PCR; TCRdb lists only in-frame clones, some missing. The repertoire holds some 20,000 clones, with over 80% as singletons. The sample consisted of memory (CD45RA-) CD4+ T cells from blood. The receptors were sampled from a human donor in good health. Both conserved end residues are part of each CDR3. The D gene is left open where the match is weak. Clone size is shown for a subset of rows, as once, few, many or a class of expanded clone.

j_call d_call clone_size v_call cdr3_aa cdr3_nt
TRBJ2-7 - once TRBV7-3 CASSCDPGQYF TGTGCCAGCAGTTGTGACCCGGGGCAGTACTTC
TRBJ1-1 - - TRBV11-2 CASSPRTATEAFF TGTGCCAGCAGCCCTAGGACGGCGACTGAAGCTTTCTTT
TRBJ1-2 TRBD1 - TRBV30 CAWSVYIRTGGDYGYTF TGTGCCTGGAGTGTATATATTCGGACAGGGGGCGACTATGGCTACACCTTC
TRBJ1-2 - once TRBV6-6 CAIRTASYGYTF TGTGCCATCAGGACAGCTTCCTATGGCTACACCTTC
TRBJ1-2 - - TRBV27 CASSLSSGTPSGGYTF TGTGCCAGCAGCCTGTCTTCCGGGACACCCTCGGGTGGCTACACCTTC
TRBJ2-1 TRBD2 - TRBV7-3 CASSASGGGEQFF TGTGCCAGCAGCGCTAGCGGGGGCGGGGAGCAGTTCTTC
TRBJ1-2 - - TRBV5-6 CASSLRGSNYGYTF TGTGCCAGCAGCTTGCGAGGATCTAACTATGGCTACACCTTC
TRBJ2-7 - - TRBV28 CASSLGLAYEQYF TGTGCCAGCAGTCTCGGACTCGCCTACGAGCAGTACTTC
TRBJ1-1 - - TRBV7-2 CASSQGRNTEAFF TGTGCCAGCAGCCAGGGGAGGAACACTGAAGCTTTCTTT
TRBJ2-5 - - TRBV7-8 CASIQGGFHVGTQYF TGTGCCAGCATCCAGGGGGGCTTCCACGTGGGGACCCAGTACTTC